The text below deals with one TCR beta chain. The table lists this clonotype with a few counts. The specificity of this receptor is unknown. Per-base qualities were not stored, and no clone one base away is much larger. The source of the sample is a study of molecular identifiers for immune sequencing clone quantification listed by TCRdb under 2018. Study-wide context: For a replicate experiment, RNA from around 20,000 or 100,000 naive CD8 T cells was divided into five aliquots, of which four were sequenced. This methods study used CD8 T cells to benchmark TCR RNA copy counting and molecular-identifier clustering-based TCR repertoire sequencing (MIDCIRS). The research as a whole found: Highly expanded clone sizes could be underestimated if identical TCR molecules share a barcode. About three recovered TCR RNA copies per cell were obtained by modeling, versus approximately 9 by digital PCR, implying a capture efficiency of approximately 27%. Spiked-in Jurkat TCR RNA equivalent to a single cell was reported to be detectable even among 850,000 to 1,000,000 naive CD8 T cells. When barcode sub-clustering was not used, chimeric consensus sequences inflated TCR diversity, with chimeras reaching as high as 47%. In CMV-specific effector cells, clones with more than 20 RNA copies contained over 99% of molecules, whereas in naive cells such clones contained under 1% of molecules. The naive libraries included spiked-in Jurkat TCR RNA (around 9 copies' worth), and this Jurkat TCR RNA is not part of the donor repertoire.

The protocol used for the library was PCR. Sequencing used an Illumina HiSeq 4000. Bulk TCR libraries were made following a previously described method, with the TCR primers given in Table S5. The Qiagen AllPrep DNA/RNA kit was used to purify total RNA. Reads from multiple sequencing runs of the same library were pooled before analysis. The paper's processing steps were these. Reads were retained only if an exact TCR constant sequence was present, and the retained reads were trimmed to 150 nt and grouped according to their 12-nt molecular barcodes. Within each barcode group, reads were sub-clustered at a 15% Levenshtein threshold, and quality-weighted consensus sequences were built per RNA molecule. Non-functional sequences were excluded, and lower-count sequences lying one edit away from another sequence were also excluded. Based on a fit of two negative binomial distributions, barcode sub-clusters having less than 20% of the maximum read count were discarded. In TCRdb, the public reads were trimmed at Q25 with fastp and aligned with MiXCR, with productive beta chains retained. Each CDR3 protein appears once, grouped with its most common genes and DNA. The V and J calls were determined by TCRdb, not by the authors. The sample records more than 450,000 distinct CDR3 sequences, 20% to 25% of which are singletons. Under 0.85% of the sample belongs to the ten largest clones.

Naive CD8 T cell libraries were made from approximately 20,000 to 1,000,000 sorted cells using 10%, 30% or 50% of purified RNA. Naive CD8 T cells were FACS-sorted as CD8+CD4-CCR7+CD45RA+ on a BD FACSAria II into RLT Plus buffer. To test detection sensitivity, Jurkat RNA equivalent to approximately nine TCR copies was spiked into samples of about 20,000-1,100,000 naive CD8 T cells. Enrichment of CD8 T cells was done with RosetteSep CD8+ T Cell Enrichment Cocktail plus Ficoll-Paque, and ACK red cell lysis came afterward. From cysteine to phenylalanine, the CDR3 is 16 amino acids long. Just CDR3 DNA is preserved here, 48 bases in frame from base 1. The trim is 0 bases for V and 4 bases for J, with a gap of 13 bases between the germline ends. The germline V gene (reference sequence) yields SGHAT for CDR1 and FQDESV for CDR2.

Material for sequencing was naive CD8+ T cells from blood, with Jurkat cell RNA spiked in. Reading the label with the study, this specimen's cell subset or site is: FACS-sorted CD8+CD4-CCR7+CD45RA+ naive T cells. This clonotype was sampled from a human donor in good health. Some libraries in this study had Jurkat cell RNA spiked in. The sequence joins TRBV11-1 to TRBJ2-1; the D region may be TRBD1 or TRBD2, each matching 5 bases equally. CDR3 reads: CASSLAGQGPYNEQFF. The sequenced DNA: TGTGCCAGCAGCTTAGCCGGGCAGGGACCATACAATGAGCAGTTCTTC.